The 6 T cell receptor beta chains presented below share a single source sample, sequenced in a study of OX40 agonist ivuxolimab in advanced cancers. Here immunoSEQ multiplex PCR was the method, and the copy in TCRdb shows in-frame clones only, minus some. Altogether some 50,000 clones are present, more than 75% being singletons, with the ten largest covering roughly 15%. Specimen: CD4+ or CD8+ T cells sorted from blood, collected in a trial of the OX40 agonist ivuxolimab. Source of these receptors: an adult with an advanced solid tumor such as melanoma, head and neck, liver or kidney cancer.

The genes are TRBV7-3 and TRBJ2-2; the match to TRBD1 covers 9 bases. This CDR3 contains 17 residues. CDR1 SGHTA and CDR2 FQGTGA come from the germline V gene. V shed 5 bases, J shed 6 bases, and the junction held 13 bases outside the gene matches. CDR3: CASSPRAGQGVAGELFF. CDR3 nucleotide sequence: TGTGCCAGCAGCCCCCGGGCGGGACAGGGAGTCGCCGGGGAGCTGTTTTTT.

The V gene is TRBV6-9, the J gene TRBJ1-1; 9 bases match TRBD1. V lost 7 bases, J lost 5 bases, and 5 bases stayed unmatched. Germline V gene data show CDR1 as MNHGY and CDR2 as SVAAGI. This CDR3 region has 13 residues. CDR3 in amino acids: CASNKQGATEAFF. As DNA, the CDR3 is TGTGCCAGCAACAAACAGGGGGCAACTGAAGCTTTCTTT.

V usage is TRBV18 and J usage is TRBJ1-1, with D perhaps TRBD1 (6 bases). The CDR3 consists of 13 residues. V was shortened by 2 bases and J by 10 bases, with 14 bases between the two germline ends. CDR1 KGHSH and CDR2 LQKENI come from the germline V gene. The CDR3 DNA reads TGTGCCAGCTCACCAAGTTCAGGGGTTGGAGCTTTCTTT. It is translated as CASSPSSGVGAFF.

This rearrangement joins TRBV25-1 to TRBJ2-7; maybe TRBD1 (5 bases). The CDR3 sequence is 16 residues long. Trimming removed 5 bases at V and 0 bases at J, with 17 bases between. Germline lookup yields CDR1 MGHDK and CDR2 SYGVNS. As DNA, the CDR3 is TGTGCCAGCAGTCCCTCCAGAGCAGGGCCCTCCTACGAGCAGTACTTC. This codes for CASSPSRAGPSYEQYF.

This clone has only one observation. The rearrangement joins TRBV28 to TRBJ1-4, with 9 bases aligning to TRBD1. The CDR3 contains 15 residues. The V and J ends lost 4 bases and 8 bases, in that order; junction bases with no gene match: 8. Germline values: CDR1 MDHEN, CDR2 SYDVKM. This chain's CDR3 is CASSYSGTGYEKLFF. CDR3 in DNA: TGTGCCAGCAGTTACTCCGGGACAGGGTACGAAAAACTGTTTTTT.

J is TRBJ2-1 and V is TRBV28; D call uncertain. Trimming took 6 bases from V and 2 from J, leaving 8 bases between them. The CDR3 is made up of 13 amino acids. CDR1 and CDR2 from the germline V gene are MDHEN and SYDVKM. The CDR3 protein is CASRGPTYNEQFF. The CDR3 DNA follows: TGTGCCAGCAGGGGCCCCACCTACAATGAGCAGTTCTTC.